This TCR beta chain was recovered during a study of cytomegalovirus exposure and HLA in healthy donors (dated by TCRdb to about 2017). Regarding the research as a whole: An earlier analysis of a few hundred of the donors reported under 300 Gb of sequence data and 117 million unique TCR beta sequences obtained from approximately 180 million T cells. The study profiled the T cell repertoires of under 850 subjects by immunosequencing and related them to cytomegalovirus serostatus. Of the approximately 400 genotyped donors, 65% to 90% were placed in the genetic ancestry cluster associated with self-reported Caucasian donors. A later genetic analysis used genome-wide SNP genotypes for 398 of the 666 donors, treating that subset as a discovery cohort. The study combined high-throughput TCR immunosequencing, statistical association of individual TCRs with disease status, and machine learning to predict cytomegalovirus infection status. To study patterns of TCR occurrence, a later analysis re-analyzed previously published TCR beta repertoires from around 660 donors and added high-resolution HLA genotyping. Rather than using new phenotypic data, the later analysis identified candidate immune exposures from TCR beta sequences and from how often those sequences occurred across donors. Typing coverage varied by locus: roughly 620-630 donors for A, B, C, DRB1 and DQB1; 522 for DQA1; around 570 for DPA1; around 490 for DPB1. Both class I and class II loci were covered by HLA typing, at four-digit resolution. The study aimed to test whether cataloging public T cell receptors could reveal signatures of past pathogen exposure. On average, around 240,000 unique TCR beta nucleotide sequences were sequenced per donor among 300 to 500 genotyped donors of the cohort, with about 17% of those sequences being non-productive. Besides the first cohort of about 730 subjects, a separate validation cohort made up of 120 different subjects was used. Around 330 gigabases of sequencing data and around 88 million unique TCR sequences made up an early release that covered roughly 670 HLA-typed donors. All discovery cohort repertoires had been generated on a single sequencing platform. A handful of DR-DQ haplotypes were treated as single units for association and clustering because of strong linkage in the cohort. Donor age, sex, ethnicity and CMV serostatus were collected together with the repertoire data. In an earlier analysis of 587 of the donors, high-throughput TCR beta sequencing was used to judge whether each TCR beta V gene segment behaved as functional or pseudogenic. Study-wide conclusions, independent of this receptor: Because counts were too low, seventeen rarely observed V segments, including chromosome 9 orphons, were excluded from the earlier analysis of about 500 of the donors. V-gene and J-gene trimming of TCR beta chains was associated with a missense DCLRE1C variant in a later genetic analysis, and the association was replicated in an independent cohort. Only TCR beta chains were sequenced in this cohort, and the absence of alpha or paired-chain data limited detectable features. A further reported finding was that TCR beta sequences accurately predicted the HLA-A and HLA-B alleles for most subjects in the first cohort. Most CMV-associated TCR beta chains appeared to be HLA-restricted in a later analysis, and the HLA associations seemed to be driven largely by CMV exposure. A later genetic analysis reported fewer N-insertions in productive TCRs among donors in an Asian-associated ancestry cluster than the roughly 720-donor mean. Correlated functional status among segregating V segments might reflect linkage disequilibrium, but an unknown experimental factor could not be ruled out. Cytomegalovirus status was reported to be diagnosed by the classifier with high specificity and sensitivity in both the original and validation cohorts. Sequencing depth was assumed to be roughly uniform across donors in the presence/absence analyses, though that assumption may not hold. Broadly in line with IMGT annotations, most TCR beta V segments showed up in productive rearrangements about 90% or about 30% of the time in an earlier analysis of a few hundred of the donors. Several of the top co-occurrence clusters appeared to be linked to parvovirus B19, influenza, CMV and Epstein-Barr virus, according to a later analysis. Immune exposure information for the cohort was limited to CMV serostatus. Compared with equally common non-associated chains, HLA-associated TCR beta chains in a later analysis were more clonally expanded and had lower generation probabilities. Strong co-occurrence of HLA alleles, especially DR and DQ, made assigning TCR associations to individual alleles difficult. A group of highly shared sequence variants was considered likely to be a technical artifact of the sequencing pipeline. In vitro tests confirmed that a few of the cytomegalovirus-associated TCR beta chains recognize cytomegalovirus antigens. In a later analysis, the rate of TCR association differed among HLA loci, with DRB1 alleles having the most associated TCRs and HLA-C alleles having the fewest. The study gave a list of some 150 TCR beta chains associated with cytomegalovirus. Most TCR sequences were observed very rarely across donors, whereas some public TCRs were present in many individuals. Because some donors lacked HLA typing at each locus, the association tests relied only on the typed subset. According to the authors, the approach could potentially be generalized to other disease states and immunological phenotypes. In a later analysis, about 17,000 TCR beta sequences were associated with specific HLA alleles at a false discovery rate of 0.05. Because the 87-base-pair reads could not distinguish some IMGT-functional V segments, including TRBV6-2 and TRBV6-3, those segments were excluded.

The library was built by means of the immunoSEQ multiplex PCR assay. A mixture of 60 forward primers for TCR Vbeta segments and 13 reverse primers for TCR Jbeta segments was used in the multiplex PCR. A multiplex PCR assay on genomic DNA amplified the CDR3 region of rearranged TCR beta genes. The amplified TCR beta libraries were sequenced on the Illumina HiSeq System as 87-base-pair reads. In the source study's methods: A later analysis tallied roughly 78 million unique TCR beta chains across the 666 repertoires, and about 10 million of those chains were shared by two or more donors. To remove PCR and sequencing errors, raw reads were error-corrected and collapsed into unique sequences using a nearest-neighbor algorithm that merged closely related sequences. CDR3 sequences were aligned to IMGT reference sequences to assign V, D and J gene segments. For a sequence to be retained, a match of at least six nucleotides to both a V gene segment and a J gene segment was required. Rearrangements were called productive when the CDR3 lacked stop codons and stayed in frame with V and J; all others were non-productive. CDR3 was defined according to IMGT convention as the region running from the second conserved V-encoded cysteine to the conserved J-encoded phenylalanine. In an earlier analysis of 550 to 650 of the donors, sequences lacking an unambiguous match to a single V gene segment were excluded. An earlier analysis of fewer than 750 of the donors called V segments functional above 56.7% productive rearrangements and segregating when the between-donor standard deviation exceeded 5%. A statistical classification framework was developed to diagnose cytomegalovirus status using the catalog of TCR beta chain sequences. V and J gene assignment, in a later analysis, came from comparing TCR nucleotide sequences with IMGT/GENE-DB human TR gene sequences. Using the TCRdist pipeline, a later analysis assigned CDR3 sequences along with most-parsimonious VDJ recombination scenarios. In a later analysis, every TCR beta chain was defined by the combination of its CDR3 amino acid sequence and its V-gene family, and reads without a unique V-gene family were dropped. As a way to deal with suspected cross-contamination and a sequencing artifact, a later analysis dropped under 600 nucleotide sequences that were highly shared and had low generation probability. A later analysis calculated a clonal expansion index for each public chain from normalized within-repertoire ranks of inferred template counts. In a later analysis, generation probabilities were computed with a VDJ recombination model fitted to out-of-frame rearrangements, and the resulting probabilities were checked against IGoR. In a later analysis, TCR-TCR, TCR-HLA and TCR-CMV co-occurrence was scored with hypergeometric tests, and a repertoire-size bias correction was applied to TCR pairs. To estimate false discovery rates, a later analysis permuted the HLA or CMV assignments 20 times. In a later analysis, co-occurring TCRs were grouped using DBSCAN, and TCRdist sequence similarity was added for clustering within HLA-allele-positive subsets. Repertoires with fewer than 30,000 or more than 120,000 public chains, plus five repertoires with anomalous nucleotide sharing, were excluded from co-occurrence clustering. Here the immuneACCESS table is served through TCRdb, limited to in-frame sequences with V and J called. Missing clones are a known gap in these copies; in checked studies unresolved V genes cover under half, and the rest lacks a known reason. That table supplies the V and J calls and clone size; D and trimming were determined from the DNA. Across this sample there are about 100,000 clones, with about 80% seen only once. Approximately 1.7% of the sample is in the top ten clones.

This clone was observed a few times. Its antigen is currently not known. Base qualities are not provided; no much larger clone lies one nucleotide away. The cohort was made up of hundreds of healthy bone marrow donors. All cohort members were sampled while nominally healthy, although unrecorded immune exposures were likely present. The donor was CMV seronegative and belonged to the group of several hundred seronegative cohort members. A peripheral blood sample was provided by each donor, and peripheral blood mononuclear cells were used for TCR beta sequencing. Genomic DNA extraction from the blood cell samples was performed with the Qiagen DNeasy Blood Extraction Kit. CDR1 and CDR2, looked up from the germline V gene, are SGHTA and FQGTGA. From the cysteine up to the phenylalanine, the CDR3 has a length of 14 residues. Only the CDR3 portion is preserved as DNA: 42 bases, with reading frame beginning at the first base. V lost 5 bases and J lost 2 bases; the stretch between them is 11 bases long.

Here the chain combines TRBV7-3 and TRBJ2-3; the D gene cannot be resolved reliably. Sequences were obtained from PBMCs. The source is a woman aged 35 to 49 in good health and CMV-seronegative. The DNA is as follows: TGTGCCAGCAGCAATCAAGAGATCACAGATACGCAGTATTTT. It is translated as CASSNQEITDTQYF.